The 19 T cell receptor beta chains in this list originate from one sample, sequenced in a study of blood T cell repertoires in COVID-19. Method: immunoSEQ multiplex PCR; TCRdb's copy keeps in-frame clones and lacks some. The data show about 270,000 clones, roughly nine tenths seen once. The sample taken for sequencing was PBMCs or T cells enriched from blood (not recorded which). The origin of the receptors is a woman between 18 and 30 years old who had recovered from COVID-19.

A remark on this clone: This same CDR3 is encoded by further DNA sequences in the sample. This sequence joins TRBV5-1 and TRBJ2-5; TRBD2 matches 15 bases. CDR1 is SGHRS and CDR2 is YFSETQ in the germline V gene. CDR3 length: 16 amino acids. The V gene end was trimmed by 4 bases and the J gene end by 1 base; junction bases not matched to a gene: 2. The CDR3 DNA is TGCGCCAGCAGCCTGGGACTAGCGGGAGGCCAAGAGACCCAGTACTTC. The encoded protein is CASSLGLAGGQETQYF. The variable domain in full, with the rest retrieved from reference TRBV5-1 and TRBJ2-5, is KAGVTQTPRYLIKTRGQQVTLSCSPISGHRSVSWYQQTPGQGLQFLFEYFSETQRNKGNFPGRFSGRQFSNSRSEMNVSTLELGDSALYLCASSLGLAGGQETQYFGPGTRLLVL.

The CDR3 protein is CASRSTYRPNTEAFF. The CDR3 nucleotides read TGTGCCAGCAGGAGTACCTACAGGCCGAACACTGAAGCTTTCTTT. The rearrangement links TRBV11-1 to TRBJ1-1; perhaps TRBD1 as D (5 bases). Germline V gene lookup returns CDR1 SGHAT and CDR2 FQDESV (reference sequence). The CDR3 runs 15 residues. The V end was cut by 6 bases, the J end by 1 base, with 15 bases between.

The genes are TRBV27 and TRBJ1-4, with TRBD1 matching over 7 bases. J gave up 4 bases and V 5 bases, and 4 bases lay outside the gene matches. Germline V lookup: CDR1 MNHEY, CDR2 SMNVEV (reference sequence). This CDR3 has 14 amino acids. The CDR3 here is CASSRQGFNEKLFF. As DNA, the CDR3 is TGTGCCAGCAGTAGACAGGGTTTTAATGAAAAACTGTTTTTT.

This chain uses TRBV4-1 with TRBJ1-4; 8 bases line up with TRBD1. Germline CDR1 and CDR2: MGHRA and YSYEKL. CDR3 length: 16 amino acids. V was clipped by 3 bases and J by 2 bases; unmatched bases: 5. The CDR3 reads CASSQIRDRTNEKLFF. For the CDR3, the DNA is TGCGCCAGCAGCCAGATCAGGGACAGGACTAATGAAAAACTGTTTTTT.

The V gene is TRBV30, the J gene TRBJ1-3; TRBD1 agrees at 9 bases. The CDR3 loop spans 13 amino acids. Germline CDR1 is GTSNPN and CDR2 is SVGIG (reference sequence). Unmatched junction bases numbered 3, after V lost 5 bases and J lost 4 bases. The CDR3 here is CAWDRGKGNTIYF. CDR3 sequence (DNA): TGTGCCTGGGACAGGGGGAAAGGAAACACCATATATTTT.

The chain joins TRBV9 to TRBJ2-7; tentative D call: TRBD2 (5 bases). V was trimmed by 4 bases and J by 0 bases, leaving 8 bases between them. Germline loops: CDR1 SGDLS, CDR2 YYNGEE. CDR3 size: 13 residues. The CDR3 DNA reads TGTGCCAGCAGCCTGGGAGACTCCTACGAGCAGTACTTC. It translates to CASSLGDSYEQYF.

The chain's CDR3 is CASSPPVAGNSPDTQYF. The CDR3 nucleotides read TGTGCCAGCAGCCCCCCCGTAGCGGGAAATTCCCCAGATACGCAGTATTTT. J is TRBJ2-3 and V is TRBV7-2; 8 nucleotides line up with TRBD2. The V gene's germline CDR1 is SGHTA and CDR2 FQGNSA. The J segment lost 4 bases and the V segment lost 5 bases, leaving 14 bases of the junction unmatched. The CDR3 has 17 amino acids.

CDR3 sequence reads: CASSLSLSLTGELFF. The CDR3 coding sequence is TGTGCCAGCAGCTTATCCCTTAGTTTGACCGGGGAGCTGTTTTTT. The chain combines TRBV7-6 with TRBJ2-2; D unresolved. The V gene's germline CDR1 is SGHVS and CDR2 FNYEAQ. There are 15 residues in the CDR3. Deletions cut 2 bases from V and 5 bases from J, with 12 bases between.

The V gene is TRBV3-1 (or the pseudogene TRBV3-2), the J gene TRBJ2-1, with 10 bases lining up with TRBD2. Germline V lookup: CDR1 LGHDT, CDR2 YNNKEL (reference sequence). Germline trimming cut 6 bases from V and 2 bases from J; bases unmatched to any gene: 7. The CDR3 spans 16 residues. The CDR3 loop is CASRAGLAPTYNEQFF. The CDR3 DNA reads as TGTGCCAGCAGAGCGGGACTAGCGCCGACCTACAATGAGCAGTTCTTC.

The chain recombines TRBV29-1 with TRBJ2-7; 12 nucleotides align to TRBD1. Germline V gene data show CDR1 as SQVTM and CDR2 as ANQGSEA. This CDR3 is built from 15 residues. Trimming at V came to 7 bases and at J to 3 bases, leaving 10 bases not matched to a gene. The DNA for the CDR3 is TGCAGCGCGAGACCGGGACAGGGGGCAGGCTACGAGCAGTACTTC. It specifies CSARPGQGAGYEQYF.

The gene calls are TRBV28 and TRBJ2-1; TRBD1 matches 9 bases. From germline, CDR1 is MDHEN and CDR2 SYDVKM. The CDR3 has 17 residues. J was trimmed by 7 bases and V by 4 bases; bases with no gene match: 14. The CDR3 loop reads CASSSKMDRGGLNEQFF. The CDR3 DNA sequence: TGTGCCAGCAGTTCCAAAATGGACAGGGGTGGTTTAAATGAGCAGTTCTTC.

This chain uses TRBV3-1 (or the pseudogene TRBV3-2) with TRBJ2-1; tentatively, D is TRBD2 (7 bases). Germline loops: CDR1 LGHDT, CDR2 YNNKEL (reference sequence). The CDR3 runs to 16 residues. V was clipped by 3 bases and J by 2 bases, with 14 bases between them. The CDR3 is CASSHQGRDPYNEQFF. CDR3 nucleotide sequence: TGTGCCAGCAGCCATCAGGGGAGGGACCCCTACAATGAGCAGTTCTTC.

V usage is TRBV19 and J usage is TRBJ2-1, with no clear D. Germline-derived CDR1 and CDR2 are LNHDA and SQIVND (reference sequence). With 4 bases removed from V and 4 bases from J, the gap between germline ends came to 14 bases. The CDR3 is 15 residues long. The CDR3 loop is CASSNQVIGYNEQFF. In nucleotides, the CDR3 is TGTGCCAGTAGTAACCAGGTGATAGGTTACAATGAGCAGTTCTTC.

This chain uses TRBV24-1 with TRBJ1-5; unclear D gene. Trimming cost V 3 bases and J 5 bases, with 7 bases left between them. The CDR3 sequence is 13 residues long. The germline CDR1 and CDR2 sequences are KGHDR and SFDVKD. CDR3 coding DNA: TGTGCCACCAGTGATGGGCCGCATCAGCCCCAGCATTTT. Encoded protein: CATSDGPHQPQHF.

The V and J genes are TRBV29-1 and TRBJ1-4; possibly TRBD1 for D (5 bases). The CDR3 runs 11 residues. Germline assignment: CDR1 SQVTM and CDR2 ANQGSEA. The V and J ends lost 6 bases and 8 bases respectively, with 10 bases between them. The CDR3: CSVGHSEKLFF. The DNA for the CDR3 is TGCAGCGTCGGACATAGCGAAAAACTGTTTTTT.

The chain joins TRBV28 to TRBJ2-3; 9 positions agree with TRBD1. The V segment lost 5 bases and the J segment 5 bases; nucleotides outside the gene matches: 8. CDR1 is MDHEN and CDR2 is SYDVKM in the germline V gene. This CDR3 comprises 15 residues. The CDR3 loop is CASSPLGQGVDTQYF. CDR3 DNA: TGTGCCAGCAGTCCGCTGGGACAGGGTGTAGATACGCAGTATTTT. Combining the CDR3 with reference TRBV28 and TRBJ2-3 gives the whole variable domain DVKVTQSSRYLVKRTGEKVFLECVQDMDHENMFWYRQDPGLGLRLIYFSYDVKMKEKGDIPEGYSVSREKKERFSLILESASTNQTSMYLCASSPLGQGVDTQYFGPGTRLTVL.

V usage is TRBV27 and J usage is TRBJ2-7, with 7 positions matching TRBD2. This CDR3 has 14 amino acids. Germline loops: CDR1 MNHEY, CDR2 SMNVEV (reference sequence). J was trimmed by 6 bases and V by 2 bases; bases with no gene match: 7. The CDR3 sequence: CASSLGPWGGEQYF. The CDR3 DNA reads TGTGCCAGCAGTTTAGGGCCTTGGGGGGGCGAGCAGTACTTC.

The gene calls are TRBV5-1 and TRBJ2-2; D may be TRBD2 (6 bases). The CDR3 is 15 residues long. Germline loops: CDR1 SGHRS, CDR2 YFSETQ. Between the trimmed V and J ends, which lost 3 bases and 5 bases, there was a span of 14 bases. The CDR3 here is CASSSGVEITGELFF. CDR3 DNA: TGCGCCAGCAGCTCGGGGGTTGAAATTACCGGGGAGCTGTTTTTT.

This clone was seen at least ten times. The genes are TRBV7-9 and TRBJ2-7; the D gene is possibly TRBD2 (5 bases). The CDR3 has 14 amino acids. Germline values: CDR1 SEHNR, CDR2 FQNEAQ (reference sequence). V lost 3 bases to trimming and J lost 4 bases, with 13 bases between them. CDR3 protein: CASSFSRGAYEQYF. CDR3 in DNA: TGTGCCAGCAGCTTCTCTCGGGGAGCATACGAGCAGTACTTC.